Below, 9 T cell receptor beta chains from the same sample are listed, as sequenced in a study (dated by TCRdb to the mid-2010s). Library preparation was by 5' RACE. Sequenced on an Illumina MiSeq. TCRdb cleaned the public reads at Q25 with fastp, built clones with MiXCR and kept in-frame beta chains. Each entry merges the rows of one CDR3 protein and shows their most common DNA and genes. The sample includes nearly 55,000 distinct CDR3 sequences, with around 24% observed a single time. The top ten clones comprise 3.2% of the sample. The specimen sequenced was tumor-infiltrating naive CD4+ T cells sorted from the breast tumor. The cell subset or site label for this specimen denotes: naive CD4+ T cells, CD4+CD45RA+CD25-. The receptors stem from a female donor with breast cancer.

This clonotype is a singleton in its sample. A much larger clone is a single base away; this may be a read error. The chain employs TRBV5-1 and TRBJ2-7; D is perhaps TRBD1 (6 bases). CDR1 is SGHRS, CDR2 YFSETQ, per germline. The CDR3 runs 13 residues. V shed 4 bases and J shed 2 bases, with 10 bases lying between them. The CDR3 reads CASSEPGAYEQYF. The DNA of the CDR3 is TGCGCCAGCAGCGAGCCAGGGGCCTACGAGCAGTACTTC.

The rearrangement joins TRBV11-2 to TRBJ2-7; maybe TRBD2 (6 bases). CDR1 is SGHAT, CDR2 FQNNGV, per germline. Between the trimmed V and J ends, which lost 5 bases and 2 bases, there was a span of 34 bases. The CDR3 totals 21 residues. The CDR3: CASSANKARDSTSLLTYEQYF. The CDR3 DNA follows: TGTGCCAGCAGCGCAAACAAGGCGAGGGACTCCACAAGTCTCTTAACCTACGAGCAGTACTTC.

This clonotype was seen only a few times. This sequence joins TRBV5-1 and TRBJ1-6, with D possibly matching TRBD1 (5 bases). Per the germline V gene, CDR1 is SGHRS and CDR2 is YFSETQ. With 4 bases removed from V and 6 bases from J, the gap between germline ends came to 11 bases. This CDR3 region has 14 residues. CDR3: CASSLGRPNSPLHF. The CDR3 DNA sequence: TGCGCCAGCAGCCTGGGACGGCCTAATTCACCCCTCCACTTT. The entire variable domain, with the rest obtained from reference TRBV5-1 and TRBJ1-6, is as follows: KAGVTQTPRYLIKTRGQQVTLSCSPISGHRSVSWYQQTPGQGLQFLFEYFSETQRNKGNFPGRFSGRQFSNSRSEMNVSTLELGDSALYLCASSLGRPNSPLHFGNGTRLTVT.

The rearrangement links TRBV7-9 to TRBJ2-7; no clear D gene. The CDR3 has 14 amino acids. Germline V gives CDR1 SEHNR, CDR2 FQNEAQ (reference sequence). V lost 2 bases and J 3 bases, leaving 11 bases between the germline ends. The CDR3 is CASSLFGSRYEQYF. The CDR3 nucleotides read TGTGCCAGCAGCTTATTCGGCAGCCGCTACGAGCAGTACTTC.

The rearrangement uses TRBV20-1 and TRBJ2-1; D not resolved. The CDR3 is 14 amino acids. V was clipped by 1 base and J by 4 bases, with 11 bases between them. Germline V lookup: CDR1 DFQATT, CDR2 SNEGSKA (reference sequence). CDR3 amino acids: CSARVGFVYNEQFF. As DNA, the CDR3 is TGCAGTGCTAGAGTGGGTTTTGTGTACAATGAGCAGTTCTTC.

This clonotype was detected ten times or more. The chain couples TRBV5-1 to TRBJ1-2, with no clear D. CDR3 size: 12 residues. Germline V gene lookup returns CDR1 SGHRS and CDR2 YFSETQ. Trimming took off 4 bases at V and 5 bases at J, with 9 bases between the two ends. CDR3 nucleotides: TGCGCCAGCAGCATGGACGCGTATGGCTACACCTTC. It translates to CASSMDAYGYTF.

This clonotype came up many times. The chain carries TRBV5-1 and TRBJ2-5, with 8 nucleotides matching TRBD2. This CDR3 spans 15 amino acids. V was clipped by 2 bases and J by 5 bases; unmatched bases: 8. CDR1 is SGHRS and CDR2 is YFSETQ in the germline V gene. CDR3 residues: CASSFGRGGQETQYF. DNA of the CDR3: TGCGCCAGCAGCTTCGGCCGGGGGGGCCAGGAGACCCAGTACTTC.

This clonotype was observed a handful of times. The rearrangement uses TRBV5-1 and TRBJ2-3; perhaps TRBD1 as D (5 bases). The germline V and J ends were trimmed by 0 bases and 5 bases, with 10 bases remaining between them. The CDR3 length is 14 residues. Germline loops: CDR1 SGHRS, CDR2 YFSETQ. In DNA form, the CDR3 reads TGCGCCAGCAGCTTGGTCGCAGGGATAGATACGCAGTATTTT. Protein product: CASSLVAGIDTQYF.

This clonotype showed up just a few times. The chain has TRBV28 and TRBJ2-3; D may be TRBD2 (6 bases). Germline V CDR1 and CDR2: MDHEN, SYDVKM. CDR3 length: 16 amino acids. Trimming stripped 8 bases from V and 0 bases from J, with 18 bases between. The CDR3 region has the DNA TGTGCCAGCGGAGGGCGATTTACCATTAGCACAGATACGCAGTATTTT. Its translation: CASGGRFTISTDTQYF.